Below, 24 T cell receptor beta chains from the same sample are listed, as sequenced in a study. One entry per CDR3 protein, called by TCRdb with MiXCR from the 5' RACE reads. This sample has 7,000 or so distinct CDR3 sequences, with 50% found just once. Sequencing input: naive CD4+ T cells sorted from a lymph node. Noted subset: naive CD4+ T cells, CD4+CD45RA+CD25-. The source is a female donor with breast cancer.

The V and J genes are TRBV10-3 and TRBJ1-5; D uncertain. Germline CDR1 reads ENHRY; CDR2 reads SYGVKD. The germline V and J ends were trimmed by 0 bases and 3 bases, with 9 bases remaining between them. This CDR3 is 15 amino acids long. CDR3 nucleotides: TGTGCCATCAGTGAGTCGAGTGCCCTCAATCAGCCCCAGCATTTT. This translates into CAISESSALNQPQHF.

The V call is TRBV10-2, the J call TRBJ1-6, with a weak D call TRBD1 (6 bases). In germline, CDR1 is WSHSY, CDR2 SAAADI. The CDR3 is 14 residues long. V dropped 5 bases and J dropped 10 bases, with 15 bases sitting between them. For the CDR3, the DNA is TGCGCCAGCAGTACCGGGCCCGGGGGCTCACCCCTCCACTTT. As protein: CASSTGPGGSPLHF.

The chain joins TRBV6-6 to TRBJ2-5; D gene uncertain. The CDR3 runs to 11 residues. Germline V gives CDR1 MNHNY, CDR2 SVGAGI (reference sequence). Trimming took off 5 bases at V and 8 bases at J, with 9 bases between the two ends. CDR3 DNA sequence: TGTGCCAGCAGTCAACCAGAAACCCAGTACTTC. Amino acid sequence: CASSQPETQYF.

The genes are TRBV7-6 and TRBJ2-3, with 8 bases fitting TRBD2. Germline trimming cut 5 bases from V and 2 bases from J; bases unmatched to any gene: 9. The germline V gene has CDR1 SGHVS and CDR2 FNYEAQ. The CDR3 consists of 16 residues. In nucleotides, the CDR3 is TGTGCCAGCAGCGCAGCATGGACTAGCCACACAGATACGCAGTATTTT. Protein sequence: CASSAAWTSHTDTQYF.

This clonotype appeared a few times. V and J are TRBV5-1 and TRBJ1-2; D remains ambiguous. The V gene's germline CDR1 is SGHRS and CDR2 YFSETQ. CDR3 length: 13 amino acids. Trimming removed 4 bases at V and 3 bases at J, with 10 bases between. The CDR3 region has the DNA TGCGCCAGCAGCCCCCCGGACGACTATGGCTACACCTTC. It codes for CASSPPDDYGYTF.

The CDR3 sequence: CASSRELAGRPEQYF. As DNA, the CDR3 is TGTGCCAGCAGCCGGGAACTAGCGGGACGTCCCGAGCAGTACTTC. The chain has TRBV28 and TRBJ2-1; 10 positions match TRBD2. Judging by the DNA end, TRBJ2-7 fits better; the J call may be wrong. Germline CDR1 and CDR2: MDHEN and SYDVKM. The CDR3 runs to 15 residues.

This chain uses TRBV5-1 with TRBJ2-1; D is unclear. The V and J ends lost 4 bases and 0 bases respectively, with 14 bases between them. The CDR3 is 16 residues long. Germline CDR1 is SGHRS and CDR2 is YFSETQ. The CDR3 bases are TGCGCCAGCAGCCTCCCTTCTAGTGGCTCCTACAATGAGCAGTTCTTC. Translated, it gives CASSLPSSGSYNEQFF. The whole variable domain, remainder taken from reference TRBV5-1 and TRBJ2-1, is KAGVTQTPRYLIKTRGQQVTLSCSPISGHRSVSWYQQTPGQGLQFLFEYFSETQRNKGNFPGRFSGRQFSNSRSEMNVSTLELGDSALYLCASSLPSSGSYNEQFFGPGTRLTVL.

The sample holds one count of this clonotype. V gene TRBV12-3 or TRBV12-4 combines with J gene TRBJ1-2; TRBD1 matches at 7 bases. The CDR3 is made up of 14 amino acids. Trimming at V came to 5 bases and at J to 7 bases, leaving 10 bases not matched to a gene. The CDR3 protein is CASSLPTGATGYTF. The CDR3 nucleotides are TGTGCCAGCAGTCTTCCCACAGGGGCTACTGGCTACACCTTC.

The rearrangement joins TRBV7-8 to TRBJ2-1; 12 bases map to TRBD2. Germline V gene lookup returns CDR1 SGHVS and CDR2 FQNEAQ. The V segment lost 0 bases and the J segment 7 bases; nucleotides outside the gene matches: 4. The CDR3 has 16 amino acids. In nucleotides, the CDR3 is TGTGCCAGCAGCTTAGCGCGGCTAGCGGGAGGGAATGAGCAGTTCTTC. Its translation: CASSLARLAGGNEQFF.

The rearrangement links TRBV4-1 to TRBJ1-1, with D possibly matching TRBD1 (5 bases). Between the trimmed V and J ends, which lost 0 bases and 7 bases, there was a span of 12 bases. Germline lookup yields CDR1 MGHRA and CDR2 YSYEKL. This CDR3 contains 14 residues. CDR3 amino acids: CASSQDRGAVEAFF. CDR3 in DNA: TGCGCCAGCAGCCAAGACCGAGGGGCAGTTGAAGCTTTCTTT.

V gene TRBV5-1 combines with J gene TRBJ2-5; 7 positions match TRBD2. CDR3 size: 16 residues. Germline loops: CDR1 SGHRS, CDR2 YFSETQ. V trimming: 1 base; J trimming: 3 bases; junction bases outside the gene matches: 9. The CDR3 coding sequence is TGCGCCAGCAGCTTGAGATCGGGCAGCGGGGAAGAGACCCAGTACTTC. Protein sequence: CASSLRSGSGEETQYF.

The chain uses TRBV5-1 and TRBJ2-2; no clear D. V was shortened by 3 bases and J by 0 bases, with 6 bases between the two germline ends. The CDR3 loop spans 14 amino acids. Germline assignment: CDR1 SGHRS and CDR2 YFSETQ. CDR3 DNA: TGCGCCAGCAGCTCGGGCGCGAACACCGGGGAGCTGTTTTTT. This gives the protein CASSSGANTGELFF.

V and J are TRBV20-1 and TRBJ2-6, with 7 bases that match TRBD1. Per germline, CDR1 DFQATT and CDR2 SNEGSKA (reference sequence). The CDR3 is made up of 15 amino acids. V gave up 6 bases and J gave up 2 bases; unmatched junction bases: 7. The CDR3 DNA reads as TGCAGTGCCCTGGTAGGGGGCCCTGGGGCCAACGTCCTGACTTTC. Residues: CSALVGGPGANVLTF.

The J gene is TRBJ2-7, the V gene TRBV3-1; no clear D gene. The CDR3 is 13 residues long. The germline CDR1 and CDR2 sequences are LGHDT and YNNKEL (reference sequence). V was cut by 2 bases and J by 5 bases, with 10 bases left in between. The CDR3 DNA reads TGTGCCAGCAGCCAAATTAACGGCGACGAGCAGTACTTC. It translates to CASSQINGDEQYF.

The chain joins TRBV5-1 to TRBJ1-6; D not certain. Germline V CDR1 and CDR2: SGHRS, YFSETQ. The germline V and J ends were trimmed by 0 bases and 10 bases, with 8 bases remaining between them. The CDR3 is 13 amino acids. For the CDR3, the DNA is TGCGCCAGCAGCTTGGGGGGTGGATCACCCCTCCACTTT. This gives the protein CASSLGGGSPLHF.

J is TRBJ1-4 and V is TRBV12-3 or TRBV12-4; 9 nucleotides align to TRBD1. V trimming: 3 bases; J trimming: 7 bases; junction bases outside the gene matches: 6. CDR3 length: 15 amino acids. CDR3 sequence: CASSFETGGGEKLFF. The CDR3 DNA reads TGTGCCAGCAGTTTCGAGACAGGGGGAGGTGAAAAACTGTTTTTT.

The CDR3 DNA sequence: TGCAGTGCTAGAGATCTGGCTAGCGGGGTAAGCTCCTACAATGAGCAGTTCTTC. Its translation: CSARDLASGVSSYNEQFF. The chain combines TRBV20-1 with TRBJ2-1; 9 nucleotides agree with TRBD2. This CDR3 region has 18 residues. The V gene end was trimmed by 0 bases and the J gene end by 0 bases; junction bases not matched to a gene: 9. Looked up from germline, CDR1 is DFQATT and CDR2 is SNEGSKA (reference sequence).

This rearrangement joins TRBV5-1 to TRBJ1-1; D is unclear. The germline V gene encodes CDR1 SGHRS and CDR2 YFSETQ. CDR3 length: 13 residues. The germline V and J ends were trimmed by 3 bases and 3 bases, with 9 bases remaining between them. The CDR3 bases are TGCGCCAGCAGCTCGCATGGGGACACTGAAGCTTTCTTT. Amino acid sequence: CASSSHGDTEAFF.

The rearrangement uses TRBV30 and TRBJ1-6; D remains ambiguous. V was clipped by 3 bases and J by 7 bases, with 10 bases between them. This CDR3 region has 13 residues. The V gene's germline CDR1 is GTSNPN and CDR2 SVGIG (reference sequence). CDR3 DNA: TGTGCCTGGAGGACTCGGGAAAATTCACCCCTCCACTTT. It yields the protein CAWRTRENSPLHF.

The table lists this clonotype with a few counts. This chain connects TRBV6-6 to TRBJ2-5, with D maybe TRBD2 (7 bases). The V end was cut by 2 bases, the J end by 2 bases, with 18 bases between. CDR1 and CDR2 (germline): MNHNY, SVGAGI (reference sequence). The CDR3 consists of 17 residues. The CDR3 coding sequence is TGTGCCAGCAGTTACCCCGCGGGGGCGAGGGCACAAGAGACCCAGTACTTC. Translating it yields CASSYPAGARAQETQYF.

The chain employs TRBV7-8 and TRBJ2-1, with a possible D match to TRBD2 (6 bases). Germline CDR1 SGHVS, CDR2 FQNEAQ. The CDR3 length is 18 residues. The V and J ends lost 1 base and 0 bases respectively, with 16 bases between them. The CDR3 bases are TGTGCCAGCAGCTTAGTTTTGGTTGCGGGATACTCCTACAATGAGCAGTTCTTC. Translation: CASSLVLVAGYSYNEQFF.

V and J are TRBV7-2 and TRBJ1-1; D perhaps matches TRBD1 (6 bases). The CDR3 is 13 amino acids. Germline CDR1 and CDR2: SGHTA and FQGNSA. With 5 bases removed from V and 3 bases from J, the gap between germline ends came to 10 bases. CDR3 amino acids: CASSPHRDTEAFF. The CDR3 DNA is TGTGCCAGCAGCCCCCACAGGGACACTGAAGCTTTCTTT.

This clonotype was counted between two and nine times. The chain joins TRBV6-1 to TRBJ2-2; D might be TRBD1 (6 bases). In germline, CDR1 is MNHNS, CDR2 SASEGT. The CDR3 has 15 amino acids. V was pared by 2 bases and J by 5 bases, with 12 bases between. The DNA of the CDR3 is TGTGCCAGCAGTGAATTGGGGGCGCGTACCGGGGAGCTGTTTTTT. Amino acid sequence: CASSELGARTGELFF.

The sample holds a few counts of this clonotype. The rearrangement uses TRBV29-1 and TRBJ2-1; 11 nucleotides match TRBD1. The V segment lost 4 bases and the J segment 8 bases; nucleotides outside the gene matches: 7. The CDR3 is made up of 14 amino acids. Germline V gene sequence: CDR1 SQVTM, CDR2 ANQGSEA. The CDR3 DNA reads TGCAGCGTTGTGGGACAGGGGGGTAAAGATGAGCAGTTCTTC. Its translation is CSVVGQGGKDEQFF.